One and the same sample provided the 13 T cell receptor beta chains below, sequenced in a study of OX40 agonist ivuxolimab in advanced cancers. This table comes from immunoSEQ multiplex PCR, and its TCRdb copy is limited to in-frame clones, with some not included. The sample has about 8,300 clones; over 65% are singletons. The sample in question was CD4+ or CD8+ T cells sorted from blood, obtained in a trial of the OX40 agonist ivuxolimab. Source of these receptors: an adult with an advanced solid tumor such as melanoma, head and neck, liver or kidney cancer.

The gene calls are TRBV6-1 and TRBJ2-5; unclear D gene. This CDR3 has 16 amino acids. Germline V lookup: CDR1 MNHNS, CDR2 SASEGT. V was shortened by 4 bases and J by 2 bases, with 17 bases between the two germline ends. The CDR3 DNA reads as TGTGCCAGCAGTGCCCAGCGTACGTCCCAACAAGAGACCCAGTACTTC. Translated: CASSAQRTSQQETQYF.

This clone was observed a single time. The chain carries TRBV20-1 and TRBJ2-5; D gene uncertain. The closer fit of TRBJ2-7 to the DNA end suggests the J call may be wrong. The germline CDR1 and CDR2 sequences are DFQATT and SNEGSKA (reference sequence). This CDR3 contains 11 residues. CDR3 coding DNA: TGCAGTGCTATCTTTCAGCGCGAGCAGTACTTC. Translated: CSAIFQREQYF.

This clone was counted a single time. CDR3 residues: CASSYTGGGQPQHF. In DNA form, the CDR3 reads TGTGCCAGCAGCTATACAGGGGGCGGTCAGCCCCAGCATTTT. The V call is TRBV11-2, the J call TRBJ1-5; 9 nucleotides agree with TRBD1. V was pared by 4 bases and J by 6 bases, with 4 bases of the junction left unmatched. CDR3 size: 14 residues. CDR1 SGHAT and CDR2 FQNNGV come from the germline V gene.

The genes are TRBV5-1 and TRBJ2-2; D ambiguous. CDR3 length: 12 amino acids. Trimming removed 6 bases from V and 1 base from J, with 4 bases in between. Germline values: CDR1 SGHRS, CDR2 YFSETQ. The CDR3 nucleotides read TGCGCCAGCAACAGGAACACCGGGGAGCTGTTTTTT. It yields the protein CASNRNTGELFF. Full variable domain (outside the CDR3, taken from reference TRBV5-1 and TRBJ2-2): KAGVTQTPRYLIKTRGQQVTLSCSPISGHRSVSWYQQTPGQGLQFLFEYFSETQRNKGNFPGRFSGRQFSNSRSEMNVSTLELGDSALYLCASNRNTGELFFGEGSRLTVL.

The V and J genes are TRBV6-4 and TRBJ2-2, with D perhaps matching TRBD1 or TRBD2 (5 bases each). Trimming shortened V by 3 bases and J by 3 bases, and 5 bases separated the two germline ends. This CDR3 contains 13 residues. CDR1 and CDR2 from the germline V gene are MRHNA and SNTAGT. The CDR3 DNA is TGTGCCAGCAGTGAGGGGGACACCGGGGAGCTGTTTTTT. Translating it yields CASSEGDTGELFF.

The V call is TRBV9, the J call TRBJ1-5; D uncertain. The germline CDR1 and CDR2 sequences are SGDLS and YYNGEE. With 0 bases removed from V and 3 bases from J, the gap between germline ends came to 7 bases. The CDR3 runs to 14 residues. CDR3 sequence reads: CASSVGHDNQPQHF. In DNA, the CDR3 is TGTGCCAGCAGCGTAGGCCACGACAATCAGCCCCAGCATTTT.

The gene calls are TRBV7-9 and TRBJ1-4; 9 bases are shared with TRBD1. CDR3 length equals 15 residues. Losses at the gene ends were 5 bases for V and 6 bases for J; bases not matched to a gene: 7. Germline-derived CDR1 and CDR2 are SEHNR and FQNEAQ (reference sequence). The CDR3 nucleotides read TGTGCCAGCAGCGCCGGGACAGGGAGGGATGAAAAACTGTTTTTT. Amino acids: CASSAGTGRDEKLFF.

The J gene is TRBJ1-2, the V gene TRBV5-1; 8 bases map to TRBD1. CDR1 SGHRS and CDR2 YFSETQ come from the germline V gene. The length of the CDR3 is 14 residues. J lost 12 bases, V lost 4 bases, and 14 bases had no gene match. The CDR3 sequence is CASSDPGGLLKDTF. The DNA of the CDR3 is TGCGCCAGCAGCGACCCAGGGGGCCTCTTGAAAGACACCTTC. Looking up the rest from reference TRBV5-1 and TRBJ1-2 gives the full variable domain: KAGVTQTPRYLIKTRGQQVTLSCSPISGHRSVSWYQQTPGQGLQFLFEYFSETQRNKGNFPGRFSGRQFSNSRSEMNVSTLELGDSALYLCASSDPGGLLKDTFGSGTRLTVV.

This sequence joins TRBV4-1 and TRBJ2-5, with TRBD1 matching 7 bases. CDR3 length equals 17 residues. Germline CDR1 and CDR2: MGHRA and YSYEKL. Unmatched junction bases numbered 14, after V lost 2 bases and J lost 5 bases. The CDR3 DNA is TGCGCCAGCAGCCAAAGGGGAACCGGGACAGAGACGGAGACCCAGTACTTC. Translated, it gives CASSQRGTGTETETQYF.

The rearrangement links TRBV7-9 to TRBJ1-2; D perhaps matches TRBD1 (5 bases). The CDR3 contains 16 residues. V was pared by 4 bases and J by 0 bases, with 15 bases between. CDR1 is SEHNR, CDR2 FQNEAQ, per germline (reference sequence). The CDR3 here is CASSSVGDFSNYGYTF. For the CDR3, the DNA is TGTGCCAGCAGCTCCGTCGGGGACTTCTCTAACTATGGCTACACCTTC.

V is TRBV5-4 and J is TRBJ2-3; D is uncertain. The V gene's germline CDR1 is SGHNT and CDR2 YYREEE (reference sequence). Trimming stripped 0 bases from V and 4 bases from J, with 3 bases between. This CDR3 has 12 amino acids. CDR3 sequence (DNA): TGTGCCAGCAGCTTGGGGTCAGATACGCAGTATTTT. Translating gives CASSLGSDTQYF.

The J gene is TRBJ2-3, the V gene TRBV9; no clear D gene. The CDR3 is made up of 12 amino acids. Trimming removed 3 bases from V and 0 bases from J, with 2 bases in between. The V gene's germline CDR1 is SGDLS and CDR2 YYNGEE. CDR3 DNA: TGTGCCAGCAGCGCCAGCACAGATACGCAGTATTTT. Translation gives CASSASTDTQYF.

J is TRBJ1-3 and V is TRBV7-8; D remains unclear. The CDR3 runs 16 residues. Germline CDR1 SGHVS, CDR2 FQNEAQ. The V gene lost 0 bases and the J gene lost 0 bases, with 9 bases spanning the gap. The CDR3 loop is CASSLAVGSSGNTIYF. The CDR3 DNA follows: TGTGCCAGCAGCTTAGCGGTCGGCAGCTCTGGAAACACCATATATTTT.